Below, 17 T cell receptor beta chains from the same sample are listed, as sequenced in a study of regulatory T cells in long-lasting Graves disease. Construction of TCR beta libraries relied on iRepertoire HTBI primers and on Arm-PCR targeting CDR3 regions. TCRdb independently ran MiXCR on the multiplex PCR reads; one entry per CDR3 protein. The profile shows 300,000 to 500,000 distinct CDR3 sequences, about a fifth of them singletons. As to time point: persistent/refractory GD, antithyroid drugs over 5 years with positive TRAb. From RNA extracted from PBMCs, the TCR library was made. The source was peripheral blood mononuclear cells (PBMCs), collected when the disease was refractory, from a patient treated with antithyroid drugs. The receptors originated from a female donor with Graves disease.

The rearrangement joins TRBV10-3 to TRBJ2-4; 9 nucleotides align to TRBD1. The CDR3 has 16 residues. Germline V lookup: CDR1 ENHRY, CDR2 SYGVKD. Trimming took 3 bases from V and 3 from J; bases not matched to a gene: 6. The CDR3 spells CAISDTGGAGKNIQYF. The CDR3 bases are TGTGCCATCAGTGACACAGGGGGCGCGGGCAAAAACATTCAGTACTTC.

The chain carries TRBV4-3 and TRBJ2-7; D may be TRBD2 (6 bases). V was trimmed by 1 base and J by 7 bases, leaving 17 bases between them. Per germline, CDR1 LGHNA and CDR2 YSLEER. The CDR3 has 15 residues. CDR3 nucleotides: TGCGCCAGCAGCCAAGGCGCGGGGAATAAGTTTGAGCAGTACTTC. It is translated as CASSQGAGNKFEQYF.

The chain employs TRBV6-2 or TRBV6-3 and TRBJ2-7, with D uncertain. Per the germline V gene, CDR1 is MNHEY and CDR2 is SVGEGT. The germline V and J ends were trimmed by 4 bases and 6 bases, with 7 bases remaining between them. The CDR3 loop spans 11 amino acids. CDR3 amino acids: CASSSFTEQYF. The CDR3 DNA reads TGTGCCAGCAGTTCCTTTACCGAGCAGTACTTC.

This clonotype was seen at least ten times. J is TRBJ2-7 and V is TRBV11-2; D is possibly TRBD2 (7 bases). Between the trimmed V and J ends, which lost 1 base and 5 bases, there was a span of 18 bases. Germline CDR1 SGHAT, CDR2 FQNNGV. CDR3 length: 16 amino acids. CDR3 DNA: TGTGCCAGCAGCTTAGGGGGAGGGGGAGAGGAAGACGAGCAGTACTTC. Translating it yields CASSLGGGGEEDEQYF.

This clonotype occurred a few times. This chain uses TRBV6-6 with TRBJ1-2; unclear D gene. Trimming removed 0 bases at V and 2 bases at J, with 7 bases between. From germline, CDR1 is MNHNY and CDR2 SVGAGI (reference sequence). This CDR3 spans 14 amino acids. CDR3 region: CASSYSPGNYGYTF. Written as DNA, the CDR3 is TGTGCCAGCAGTTACTCGCCAGGCAACTATGGCTACACCTTC.

J is TRBJ2-7 and V is TRBV12-3 or TRBV12-4; D might be TRBD1 (6 bases). V lost 3 bases and J lost 12, with 18 bases in between. There are 13 residues in the CDR3. In DNA form, the CDR3 reads TGTGCCAGCAGTTTTAATGGGGGCCAAAGGTGGTACTTC. Protein: CASSFNGGQRWYF.

This clonotype has a handful of counts. V usage is TRBV30 and J usage is TRBJ1-1; 7 bases match TRBD1. The V and J ends lost 7 bases and 5 bases, in that order; junction bases with no gene match: 7. CDR3 length: 12 residues. The germline V gene encodes CDR1 GTSNPN and CDR2 SVGIG (reference sequence). CDR3 residues: CASLTGVTEAFF. DNA for the CDR3: TGTGCCTCACTTACAGGGGTTACTGAAGCTTTCTTT.

This clonotype was observed a handful of times. This sequence may be a read error, since a much larger clone differs from it by one base. Likely a read error: the CDR3 ends without its conserved phenylalanine or tryptophan. V and J are TRBV2 and TRBJ1-1; D remains ambiguous. Deletions cut 1 base from V and 0 bases from J, with 6 bases between. Germline V gives CDR1 SNHLY, CDR2 FYNNEI. The CDR3 contains 14 residues. Here the CDR3 DNA reads TGTGCCAGCAGTGAAGGCGCAGTGAACACTGAAGCTTTCTCT. Translating it yields CASSEGAVNTEAFS.

This clonotype was detected ten times or more. The chain joins TRBV6-1 to TRBJ1-2; D gene ambiguous. Germline V CDR1 and CDR2: MNHNS, SASEGT. This CDR3 comprises 12 residues. Trimming took off 7 bases at V and 8 bases at J, with 14 bases between the two ends. CDR3 sequence (DNA): TGTGCCAGCACCCCGGGAAAAAAGGGCTACACCTTC. Translating gives CASTPGKKGYTF.

Details on this clonotype: A much more abundant neighbour one base away suggests this may be a read error. The chain joins TRBV7-6 to TRBJ2-7; TRBD1 matches at 8 bases. Germline loops: CDR1 SGHVS, CDR2 FNYEAQ. The CDR3 totals 13 residues. CDR3 sequence (DNA): TGTGCCAGCAGCTTACAGGGGGCTCGGGAGCGGTACTTC. Translation gives CASSLQGARERYF. The full variable domain, in which reference TRBV7-6 and TRBJ2-7 provide the parts outside the CDR3, is GAGVSQSPRYKVTKRGQDVALRCDPISGHVSLYWYRQALGQGPEFLTYFNYEAQQDKSGLPNDRFSAERPEGSISTLTIQRTEQRDSAMYRCASSLQGARERYFGPGTRLTVT.

This clonotype has ten or more counts. The chain joins TRBV11-2 to TRBJ2-7; 7 bases agree with TRBD2. The CDR3 consists of 16 residues. Per the germline V gene, CDR1 is SGHAT and CDR2 is FQNNGV. Germline trimming cut 2 bases from V and 3 bases from J; bases unmatched to any gene: 10. For the CDR3, the DNA is TGTGCCAGCAGCTTACGGGGAAGGCTAGCGGACTACGAGCAGTACTTC. This gives the protein CASSLRGRLADYEQYF.

The chain employs TRBV7-2 and TRBJ2-7; 10 bases map to TRBD2. V lost 4 bases, J lost 3 bases, and 3 bases stayed unmatched. The CDR3 sequence is 14 residues long. CDR1 and CDR2 (germline): SGHTA, FQGNSA. The CDR3 protein is CASSWGLANYEQYF. As DNA, the CDR3 is TGTGCCAGCAGCTGGGGACTAGCGAACTACGAGCAGTACTTC.

There are a few counts of this clonotype. The conserved final phenylalanine or tryptophan is absent from the CDR3, which likely points to a read error. The rearrangement links TRBV6-5 to TRBJ1-5; D may be TRBD1 (5 bases). Trimming shortened V by 0 bases and J by 5 bases, and 17 bases separated the two germline ends. The CDR3 runs to 17 residues. The germline CDR1 and CDR2 sequences are MNHEY and SVGAGI. The CDR3 DNA is TGTGCCAGCAGTTACTCGGCGGGGGAGGCTCAACATCAGCCCCAGCATCTT. Translated: CASSYSAGEAQHQPQHL.

This clonotype was picked up many times. The chain couples TRBV11-1 to TRBJ2-2, with D perhaps matching TRBD2 (6 bases). Germline V gene data show CDR1 as SGHAT and CDR2 as FQDESV (reference sequence). Trimming left V 3 bases short and J 6 bases short, with 14 bases between. The CDR3 totals 15 residues. CDR3 amino acids: CASSFGSTISGELFF. In nucleotides, the CDR3 is TGTGCCAGCAGCTTCGGGAGTACCATTTCCGGGGAGCTGTTTTTT. Combining the CDR3 with reference TRBV11-1 and TRBJ2-2 gives the whole variable domain EAEVAQSPRYKITEKSQAVAFWCDPISGHATLYWYRQILGQGPELLVQFQDESVVDDSQLPKDRFSAERLKGVDSTLKIQPAELGDSAMYLCASSFGSTISGELFFGEGSRLTVL.

V usage is TRBV18 and J usage is TRBJ2-7; 8 bases agree with TRBD1. CDR1 and CDR2 (germline): KGHSH, LQKENI. V gave up 6 bases and J gave up 1 base; unmatched junction bases: 5. This CDR3 is built from 14 residues. The DNA for the CDR3 is TGTGCCAGCTCGCAGGGGGCGACTTCCTACGAGCAGTACTTC. Protein sequence: CASSQGATSYEQYF.

This sequence joins TRBV29-1 and TRBJ2-1; 13 nucleotides line up with TRBD2. The CDR3 has 12 residues. Germline loops: CDR1 SQVTM, CDR2 ANQGSEA. V lost 8 bases, J lost 14 bases, and 9 bases stayed unmatched. The CDR3 DNA follows: TGCAGCACAGGACTAGCGGGAGTCTCTGAGTTCTTC. This translates into CSTGLAGVSEFF.

The chain joins TRBV19 to TRBJ1-4, with D perhaps matching TRBD1 (5 bases). V gave up 5 bases and J gave up 7 bases, with 14 bases separating them. The CDR3 extends over 14 amino acids. The V gene's germline CDR1 is LNHDA and CDR2 SQIVND (reference sequence). The CDR3 DNA reads TGTGCCAGTAGTTCCGGGACTACGGGTGAAAAACTGTTTTTT. It codes for CASSSGTTGEKLFF.